These 4 T cell receptor beta chains originate from one sample sequenced in a study of T cell responses to AZD1222 COVID-19 vaccine. Sequenced by immunoSEQ multiplex PCR; TCRdb stores in-frame clones only, minus some. Of roughly 180,000 clones in the sample, about 90% were seen once. The sequencing here drew on peripheral blood, taken on day 0 of AZD1222 vaccination. These receptors all stem from an adult in good health.

The V and J genes are TRBV2 and TRBJ2-3; the match to TRBD1 covers 8 bases. This CDR3 is built from 15 residues. CDR1 SNHLY and CDR2 FYNNEI come from the germline V gene. Trimming took 4 bases from V and 0 from J; bases not matched to a gene: 3. The CDR3 region has the DNA TGTGCCAGCAGTGCCGGGACAGGTAGCACAGATACGCAGTATTTT. Its protein is CASSAGTGSTDTQYF.

The J gene is TRBJ1-1, the V gene TRBV30; D remains ambiguous. This CDR3 is built from 13 residues. Trimming stripped 2 bases from V and 0 bases from J, with 7 bases between. Germline V CDR1 and CDR2: GTSNPN, SVGIG (reference sequence). The CDR3: CAWSNSMNTEAFF. The CDR3 DNA is TGTGCCTGGAGTAACAGCATGAACACTGAAGCTTTCTTT.

V usage is TRBV7-8 and J usage is TRBJ2-7; tentatively, D is TRBD2 (5 bases). The CDR3 spans 14 residues. In germline, CDR1 is SGHVS, CDR2 FQNEAQ. The germline V and J ends were trimmed by 1 base and 3 bases, with 10 bases remaining between them. CDR3 in amino acids: CASSLDKGDYEQYF. CDR3 DNA: TGTGCCAGCAGCTTAGATAAGGGAGACTACGAGCAGTACTTC.

This clone has more than one count but fewer than ten. The chain couples TRBV11-2 to TRBJ1-4, with D possibly being TRBD1 (5 bases). Germline assignment: CDR1 SGHAT and CDR2 FQNNGV. The CDR3 length is 14 residues. V lost 8 bases and J lost 7, with 17 bases in between. The CDR3 loop is CASSLGGLGEKLFF. The CDR3 nucleotides read TGTGCCAGCTCCCTCGGGGGATTGGGTGAAAAACTGTTTTTT. The full variable domain, in which reference TRBV11-2 and TRBJ1-4 provide the parts outside the CDR3, is EAGVAQSPRYKIIEKRQSVAFWCNPISGHATLYWYQQILGQGPKLLIQFQNNGVVDDSQLPKDRFSAERLKGVDSTLKIQPAKLEDSAVYLCASSLGGLGEKLFFGSGTQLSVL.